These 10 T cell receptor beta chains share one sample of origin, sequenced in a study of shared clonotypes between healthy human individuals (TCRdb year 2020). Libraries were constructed by the immunoSEQ multiplex PCR assay. TCRdb took over this immuneACCESS table, retaining in-frame rearrangements with V and J assigned. Such tables are incomplete; in checked studies, under half of the missing clones stem from an unresolved V gene, and the remainder is unexplained. A total of roughly 2.2 million clones appear in this sample, more than 85% of them only once. The top ten constitute 0.39% of the sample. Sample: naive CD4+ T cells from PBMCs. What the cell subset or site label conveys for this sample: CD45RA+ positively selected. The receptors derive from a man between 18 and 29 years old in good health. Some clones in this sample may be carry-over from other donors' samples.

V usage is TRBV7-2 and J usage is TRBJ2-1, with a weak D call TRBD2 (6 bases). CDR1 is SGHTA, CDR2 FQGNSA, per germline. The CDR3 contains 16 residues. The ends were cut back, 3 bases at V and 0 bases at J, with 12 bases in the middle. Here the CDR3 DNA reads TGTGCCAGCAGCTTGCTCCCCGGGAGCTCCTACAATGAGCAGTTCTTC. Amino acids: CASSLLPGSSYNEQFF.

This chain joins TRBV6-5 and TRBJ2-5, with D unclear. Trimming left V 0 bases short and J 2 bases short, with 7 bases between. Germline CDR1 MNHEY, CDR2 SVGAGI. The CDR3 sequence is 14 residues long. The CDR3 DNA reads TGTGCCAGCAGTTACTCGAGGATACAAGAGACCCAGTACTTC. It yields the protein CASSYSRIQETQYF.

Only a few counts were recorded for this clone. Within the sample, other DNA sequences also encode this same CDR3. This sequence joins TRBV11-2 and TRBJ1-1; the D is unclear. The V gene's germline CDR1 is SGHAT and CDR2 FQNNGV. Trimming took 3 bases from V and 7 from J, leaving 9 bases between them. The CDR3 extends over 12 amino acids. CDR3 residues: CASSLGRIEAFF. CDR3 DNA sequence: TGTGCCAGCAGCTTGGGAAGAATTGAAGCTTTCTTT. The variable domain in full, completed from reference TRBV11-2 and TRBJ1-1, reads EAGVAQSPRYKIIEKRQSVAFWCNPISGHATLYWYQQILGQGPKLLIQFQNNGVVDDSQLPKDRFSAERLKGVDSTLKIQPAKLEDSAVYLCASSLGRIEAFFGQGTRLTVV.

J is TRBJ1-3 and V is TRBV28; no definite D call. With 1 base removed from V and 0 bases from J, the gap between germline ends came to 16 bases. From germline, CDR1 is MDHEN and CDR2 SYDVKM. CDR3 length: 18 amino acids. CDR3 amino acids: CASSLFRLRTDSGNTIYF. The CDR3 DNA reads TGTGCCAGCAGTTTATTCCGCCTTAGGACGGACTCTGGAAACACCATATATTTT.

The rearrangement uses TRBV28 and TRBJ1-4; TRBD1 might be the D (6 bases). V shed 5 bases and J shed 0 bases, with 13 bases lying between them. Germline V CDR1 and CDR2: MDHEN, SYDVKM. The CDR3 extends over 16 amino acids. In DNA, the CDR3 is TGTGCCAGCAGTACAGGGCGAACTTCAACTAATGAAAAACTGTTTTTT. It encodes CASSTGRTSTNEKLFF.

Notes on this clone: Other DNA sequences from this sample encode an identical CDR3 as well. The genes are TRBV18 and TRBJ2-7; 12 nucleotides line up with TRBD2. Trimming took 3 bases from V and 0 from J; bases not matched to a gene: 0. The germline V gene encodes CDR1 KGHSH and CDR2 LQKENI. The CDR3 contains 15 residues. CDR3 loop: CASSPTSGSSYEQYF. DNA of the CDR3: TGTGCCAGCTCACCGACTAGCGGGAGCTCCTACGAGCAGTACTTC.

This clone was recorded once. The CDR3 sequence is CASSPPGRAGLPGELFF. The CDR3 nucleotides are TGTGCCAGCAGCCCCCCCGGGAGGGCAGGGCTGCCCGGGGAGCTGTTTTTT. The rearrangement joins TRBV7-3 to TRBJ2-2; 8 nucleotides line up with TRBD2. J lost 6 bases, V lost 5 bases, and 14 bases had no gene match. Germline-derived CDR1 and CDR2 are SGHTA and FQGTGA. The CDR3 consists of 17 residues.

This chain connects TRBV28 to TRBJ2-3; D may be TRBD2 (7 bases). The ends were cut back, 3 bases at V and 1 base at J, with 23 bases in the middle. This CDR3 is 19 amino acids long. CDR1 is MDHEN, CDR2 SYDVKM, per germline. The CDR3 is CASSFVGLGGKKGTDTQYF. CDR3 nucleotide sequence: TGTGCCAGCAGTTTCGTAGGACTAGGGGGAAAGAAGGGCACAGATACGCAGTATTTT.

The count of this clone is one. The chain couples TRBV2 to TRBJ2-3, with TRBD2 matching 12 bases. Germline V lookup: CDR1 SNHLY, CDR2 FYNNEI. The CDR3 spans 17 residues. V lost 3 bases, J lost 6 bases, and 10 bases stayed unmatched. In DNA form, the CDR3 reads TGTGCCAGCAGTGACCCGATACTAGCGGGAGGCGGGGATACGCAGTATTTT. This gives the protein CASSDPILAGGGDTQYF.

V is TRBV6-6 and J is TRBJ2-7, with D uncertain. This CDR3 comprises 13 residues. Deletions cut 0 bases from V and 4 bases from J, with 7 bases between. Germline V lookup: CDR1 MNHNY, CDR2 SVGAGI (reference sequence). CDR3 in DNA: TGTGCCAGCAGTTACTCGAGGTTGTACGAGCAGTACTTC. Its translation is CASSYSRLYEQYF.